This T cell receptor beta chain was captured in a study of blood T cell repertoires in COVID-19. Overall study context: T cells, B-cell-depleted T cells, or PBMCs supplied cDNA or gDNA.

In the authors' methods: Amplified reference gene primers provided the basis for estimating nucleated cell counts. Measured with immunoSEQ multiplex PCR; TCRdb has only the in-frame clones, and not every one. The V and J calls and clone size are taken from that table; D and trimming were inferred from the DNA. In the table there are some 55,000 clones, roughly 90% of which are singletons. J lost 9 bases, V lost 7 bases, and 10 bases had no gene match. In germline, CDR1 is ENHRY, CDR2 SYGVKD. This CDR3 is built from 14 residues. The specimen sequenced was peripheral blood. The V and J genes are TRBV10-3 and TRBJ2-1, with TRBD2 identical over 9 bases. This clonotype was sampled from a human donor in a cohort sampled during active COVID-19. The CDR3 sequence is CAITSERGVGEQFF. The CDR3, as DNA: TGTGCCATCACCTCCGAGCGGGGGGTTGGTGAGCAGTTCTTC.